The clone carrying this TCR beta chain was seen repeatedly, ten times or more. The antigen is undetermined. Trimming removed 4 bases at V and 5 bases at J, with 8 bases between. The CDR3 runs 12 residues. Germline CDR1 SEHNR, CDR2 FQNEAQ (reference sequence). This entry belongs to a study of molecular identifiers for immune sequencing clone quantification. MiXCR, run by TCRdb on the PCR reads, gives a single entry per CDR3 protein. The profile shows approximately 9,400 distinct CDR3 sequences, about a fifth of them singletons. Study outcomes and limitations: It was shown that clones above 20 RNA copies held over 97% of effector molecules, but under 1% in naive cells.

This clonotype was obtained from a human donor in good health. Some libraries in this study had Jurkat cell RNA spiked in. The chain employs TRBV7-9 and TRBJ1-1; TRBD1 is a possible D gene (6 bases). The sample comprised naive CD8+ T cells from blood, with Jurkat cell RNA spiked in. Sample subset: FACS-sorted CD8+CD4-CCR7+CD45RA+ naive T cells. The chain's CDR3 is CASSWGQTEAFF. CDR3 nucleotide sequence: TGTGCCAGCAGCTGGGGGCAAACTGAAGCTTTCTTT.